Each of the 21 T cell receptor beta chains below was sequenced from the same sample in a study of blood T cells in healthy people across ages. Primers used in a second PCR of about 6 to 11 cycles were a sample-barcoded 5' primer and a J-beta primer mix. TCRdb independently ran MiXCR on the 5' RACE reads; one entry per CDR3 protein. The data hold 1.5 million to 2 million distinct CDR3 sequences, with about two fifths observed a single time. The material sequenced was blood. These receptors all come from a human donor in good health.

The V gene is TRBV20-1, the J gene TRBJ2-3, with D uncertain. V was cut by 3 bases and J by 2 bases, with 12 bases left in between. This CDR3 comprises 14 residues. The V gene's germline CDR1 is DFQATT and CDR2 SNEGSKA (reference sequence). The CDR3 region is CSARINSFTDTQYF. DNA of the CDR3: TGCAGTGCTAGGATCAACTCCTTCACAGATACGCAGTATTTT.

This clonotype was counted only a few times. CDR3 in amino acids: CASSPRRRGSTDTQYF. The DNA of the CDR3 is TGTGCCAGCTCACCCCGACGGAGGGGTAGCACAGATACGCAGTATTTT. V usage is TRBV18 and J usage is TRBJ2-3; possible D gene TRBD2, 6 bases. Per germline, CDR1 KGHSH and CDR2 LQKENI. There are 16 residues in the CDR3. V gave up 3 bases and J gave up 0 bases, with 13 bases separating them.

This clonotype was seen a single time. The J gene is TRBJ1-2, the V gene TRBV10-3; a possible D gene is TRBD1 (5 bases). From germline, CDR1 is ENHRY and CDR2 SYGVKD. This CDR3 region has 15 residues. V was trimmed by 6 bases and J by 3 bases, leaving 17 bases between them. Written as DNA, the CDR3 is TGTGCCATCAGGGACCTGGGGGGGATCGACTATGGCTACACCTTC. Translating gives CAIRDLGGIDYGYTF.

As for this clonotype: This sequence may be a read error, since a much larger clone differs from it by one base. The V gene is TRBV4-3, the J gene TRBJ2-1; D is undetermined. Germline-derived CDR1 and CDR2 are LGHNA and YSLEER. The CDR3 covers 13 residues. The CDR3: CTSSQDVQYGQFF. The CDR3 nucleotides are TGCACCAGCAGCCAAGATGTCCAGTATGGGCAGTTCTTC.

This chain links TRBV5-1 with TRBJ2-2; unclear D gene. CDR3 size: 11 residues. The ends were cut back, 1 base at V and 13 bases at J, with 8 bases in the middle. The germline V gene encodes CDR1 SGHRS and CDR2 YFSETQ. The CDR3 here is CASSLSGGLFF. In nucleotides, the CDR3 is TGCGCCAGCAGCTTGTCAGGCGGGCTGTTTTTT.

This clonotype was detected a few times. The chain uses TRBV29-1 and TRBJ2-1; no definite D call. Trimming removed 8 bases from V and 0 bases from J, with 11 bases in between. The germline V gene has CDR1 SQVTM and CDR2 ANQGSEA. The CDR3 loop spans 13 amino acids. CDR3 amino acids: CSPVLGSYNEQFF. For the CDR3, the DNA is TGCAGCCCAGTTCTGGGCTCCTACAATGAGCAGTTCTTC.

The chain employs TRBV20-1 and TRBJ2-1; 10 nucleotides match TRBD1. Germline V CDR1 and CDR2: DFQATT, SNEGSKA (reference sequence). The CDR3 spans 17 residues. V dropped 0 bases and J dropped 4; count of bases not matched to a gene: 9. CDR3 coding DNA: TGCAGTGCTAGAGATCTTAGAGGGGGACAGGGGTACAATGAGCAGTTCTTC. Its translation: CSARDLRGGQGYNEQFF.

The V and J genes are TRBV18 and TRBJ2-7; no clear D gene. The CDR3 is made up of 15 amino acids. Between the trimmed V and J ends, which lost 3 bases and 2 bases, there was a span of 14 bases. CDR1 is KGHSH, CDR2 LQKENI, per germline. This CDR3 is CASSPGQAITYEQYF. CDR3 DNA: TGTGCCAGCTCACCGGGCCAAGCCATTACCTACGAGCAGTACTTC.

In regard to this clonotype: Germline is not matched at one junction end, which may reflect a read error. The chain links TRBV7-9 to TRBJ2-7, with D hard to call. The CDR3 runs to 14 residues. Germline assignment: CDR1 SEHNR and CDR2 FQNEAQ (reference sequence). The CDR3 region has the DNA TGTGCCAGCAGTTTAGAGTCGGTTACCTACGAGCAGTACTTC. Translating it yields CASSLESVTYEQYF.

The genes are TRBV20-1 and TRBJ2-7, with 7 positions matching TRBD2. CDR1 is DFQATT and CDR2 is SNEGSKA in the germline V gene (reference sequence). Germline trimming cut 2 bases from V and 3 bases from J; bases unmatched to any gene: 16. This CDR3 is built from 17 residues. The CDR3 loop is CSARFMGGTVPYYEQYF. CDR3 nucleotide sequence: TGCAGTGCTAGATTTATGGGGGGGACGGTCCCCTACTACGAGCAGTACTTC.

In this sample, this clonotype turned up a few times. The chain recombines TRBV27 with TRBJ1-2; a weak D match, TRBD1 (5 bases). The CDR3 sequence is 15 residues long. Trimming pared 2 bases from V and 5 bases from J, leaving 15 bases between. CDR1 MNHEY and CDR2 SMNVEV come from the germline V gene (reference sequence). The CDR3 region is CASSLRGNGGYGYTF. The CDR3, as DNA: TGTGCCAGCAGTTTAAGGGGAAACGGGGGATATGGCTACACCTTC.

The V call is TRBV12-3 or TRBV12-4, the J call TRBJ1-5; possible D gene TRBD1, 5 bases. With 7 bases removed from V and 1 base from J, the gap between germline ends came to 11 bases. The CDR3 is 14 residues long. The CDR3: CASTPGRSNQPQHF. The CDR3 DNA follows: TGTGCCAGCACCCCAGGGAGGAGCAATCAGCCCCAGCATTTT.

A note on this clonotype: Compared with germline, one end of the junction differs, possibly owing to a read error. The rearrangement links TRBV20-1 to TRBJ2-1; tentatively, D is TRBD2 (6 bases). In germline, CDR1 is DFQATT, CDR2 SNEGSKA (reference sequence). This CDR3 has 11 residues. The CDR3 loop reads CGAIGGWEQFF. In DNA, the CDR3 is TGCGGTGCTATAGGAGGGTGGGAGCAGTTCTTC.

This clonotype was observed a handful of times. The genes are TRBV7-2 and TRBJ1-2, with no clear D. Trimming took off 0 bases at V and 3 bases at J, with 8 bases between the two ends. From germline, CDR1 is SGHTA and CDR2 FQGNSA. This CDR3 is 14 amino acids long. This CDR3 reads CASSLATLDYGYTF. For the CDR3, the DNA is TGTGCCAGCAGCTTAGCCACCTTAGACTATGGCTACACCTTC.

The chain combines TRBV6-1 with TRBJ2-3; possibly TRBD2 for D (7 bases). Trimming pared 7 bases from V and 5 bases from J, leaving 13 bases between. The CDR3 contains 13 residues. The germline V gene has CDR1 MNHNS and CDR2 SASEGT. The DNA of the CDR3 is TGTGCCAGCACCGAGGGGGGGCTAGATACGCAGTATTTT. It translates to CASTEGGLDTQYF.

V and J are TRBV18 and TRBJ1-1; D is possibly TRBD1 (5 bases). Trimming cost V 3 bases and J 8 bases, with 10 bases left between them. The CDR3 has 12 residues. CDR1 is KGHSH and CDR2 is LQKENI in the germline V gene. The CDR3 nucleotides are TGTGCCAGCTCACCCCTACAGGAAGAAGCTTTCTTT. Translation gives CASSPLQEEAFF.

The table lists this clonotype with many counts. V is TRBV7-2 and J is TRBJ2-1, with D perhaps TRBD1 or TRBD2 (6 bases each). V was clipped by 5 bases and J by 8 bases, with 16 bases between them. Germline CDR1 is SGHTA and CDR2 is FQGNSA. The CDR3 consists of 14 residues. CDR3 region: CASSPAPGGYEQFF. The CDR3 coding sequence is TGTGCCAGCAGCCCCGCCCCCGGGGGCTATGAGCAGTTCTTC.

This clonotype appeared a few times. CDR3 residues: CASSGETNYGYTF. The DNA for the CDR3 is TGTGCCAGCAGCGGGGAAACAAACTATGGCTACACCTTC. The chain recombines TRBV2 with TRBJ1-2; D unclear. Germline values: CDR1 SNHLY, CDR2 FYNNEI. V dropped 6 bases and J dropped 2 bases, with 10 bases sitting between them. The CDR3 spans 13 residues.

This clonotype has just one count. The chain uses TRBV4-3 and TRBJ1-5, with D unclear. The length of the CDR3 is 13 residues. Looked up from germline, CDR1 is LGHNA and CDR2 is YSLEER. Trimming pared 1 base from V and 6 bases from J, leaving 7 bases between. The CDR3 coding sequence is TGCGCCAGCAGCCAAGTCTACCGTCAGCCCCAGCATTTT. Residues: CASSQVYRQPQHF.

Here the CDR3 reads CASSKGQGRWFF. The CDR3 coding sequence is TGTGCCAGCAGCAAGGGACAGGGGAGGTGGTTCTTC. The chain combines TRBV7-9 with TRBJ2-1; the match to TRBD1 covers 10 bases. Per germline, CDR1 SEHNR and CDR2 FQNEAQ (reference sequence). V lost 5 bases, J lost 15 bases, and 7 bases stayed unmatched. The CDR3 totals 12 residues.

A remark on this clonotype: Just one base apart from a much larger clone, this may be a read error. The CDR3 DNA sequence: TGTGCCAGCAGCCTTAGCGGGGGTGATGAGACCCAGTCCTTC. As protein: CASSLSGGDETQSF. This sequence joins TRBV7-2 and TRBJ2-5, with TRBD2 matching 9 bases. There are 14 residues in the CDR3. Germline V gives CDR1 SGHTA, CDR2 FQGNSA. The full variable domain, completed using reference TRBV7-2 and TRBJ2-5, is GAGVSQSPSNKVTEKGKDVELRCDPISGHTALYWYRQSLGQGLEFLIYFQGNSAPDKSGLPSDRFSAERTGGSVSTLTIQRTQQEDSAVYLCASSLSGGDETQSFGPGTRLLVL.